This T cell receptor (beta chain) was profiled in a study of tissue T cells after allogeneic stem cell transplantation. This clone rates as large. What it recognizes is unknown. Mouse germline and gene names are used. The CDR3 end is not reached by the read, which stops 1 residue before it; the germline J gene fills it in. Sequencing was performed with immunoSEQ multiplex PCR; in TCRdb, only in-frame clones are kept and a portion is missing. The sample has just over 3,000 clones; under 45% are singletons. Time point meaning: mouse harvest day 14 after allogeneic transplant. Tail vein injection delivered 10^7 T-cell-depleted bone marrow cells and 10^6 splenic CD5+ T cells. Mice had MHC-mismatched B6 into BALB/c GVHD, sampled day 7 or 14. Between the trimmed V and J ends, which lost 0 bases and 8 bases, there was a span of 12 bases. CDR3 size: 13 residues. Germline CDR1 is SGHSN and CDR2 is HYEKVE. The study, taken as a whole, reports: Within patients, tissue anatomy strongly shaped TCR repertoire composition. In patients and mice, blood and spleen missed much of tissue repertoire. Alloreactivity or antigen specificity of tissue TCRs was not determined; some clones might be host cells.

Specimen: gut tissue. The TCR sequence derives from a female BALB/c mouse given C57BL/6 T cells with graft-versus-host disease after an allogeneic hematopoietic cell transplant. The rearrangement joins TRBV12-1 to TRBJ1-2; a weak D match, TRBD1 (6 bases). The CDR3 bases that were read are TGTGCCAGCTCTCTCCTACGACAGGCGGACTACACC. Translating gives CASSLLRQADYT. The whole CDR3 is CASSLLRQADYTF.